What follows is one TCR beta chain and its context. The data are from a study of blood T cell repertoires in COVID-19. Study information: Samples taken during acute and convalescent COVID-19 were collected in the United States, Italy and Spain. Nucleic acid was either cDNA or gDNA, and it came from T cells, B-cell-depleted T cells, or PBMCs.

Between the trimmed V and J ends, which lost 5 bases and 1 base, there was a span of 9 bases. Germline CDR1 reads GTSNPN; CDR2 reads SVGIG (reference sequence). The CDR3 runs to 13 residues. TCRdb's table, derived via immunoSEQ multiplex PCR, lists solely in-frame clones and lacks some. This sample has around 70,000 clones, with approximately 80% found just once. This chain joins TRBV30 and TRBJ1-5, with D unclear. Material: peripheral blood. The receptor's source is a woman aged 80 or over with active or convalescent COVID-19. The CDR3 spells CAWRSGSNQPQHF. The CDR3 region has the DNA TGTGCCTGGCGGTCGGGGAGCAATCAGCCCCAGCATTTT.